These 15 T cell receptor beta chains came from one sample sequenced in a study of blood T cells in healthy people across ages (dated by TCRdb to about 2015). Libraries were made using 5' RACE. A second PCR of 7 to 11 cycles was run with a J-beta primer mix and a sample-barcoded 5' primer. TCRdb itself trimmed the public reads at Q25 with fastp, ran MiXCR and retained productive beta chains. Merged by CDR3 protein, the rows form single entries marked with the most common genes and DNA. Present in this sample are roughly 1.9 million distinct CDR3 sequences, about two fifths of which were seen just once. The ten largest make up about 23% of the sample. Sequenced sample: blood. The receptors here all came from a human donor in good health.

J is TRBJ2-1 and V is TRBV4-1; D not certain. This CDR3 region has 16 residues. Germline loops: CDR1 MGHRA, CDR2 YSYEKL. V lost 0 bases and J 2 bases, leaving 11 bases between the germline ends. This CDR3 reads CASSQDQGRTYNEQFF. DNA of the CDR3: TGCGCCAGCAGCCAAGATCAAGGCAGGACCTACAATGAGCAGTTCTTC.

In this sample, this clonotype turned up a few times. The rearrangement links TRBV5-1 to TRBJ2-7, with 8 bases lining up with TRBD2. The CDR3 covers 15 residues. Germline V gives CDR1 SGHRS, CDR2 YFSETQ. V gave up 2 bases and J gave up 6 bases; unmatched junction bases: 10. In DNA form, the CDR3 reads TGCGCCAGCAGCTTCGGGGGGGGCCGGTCAAGCGAGCAGTACTTC. Translation gives CASSFGGGRSSEQYF.

This clonotype was seen a handful of times. This chain joins TRBV4-3 and TRBJ2-1, with D possibly matching TRBD2 (5 bases). With 3 bases removed from V and 9 bases from J, the gap between germline ends came to 18 bases. The CDR3 has 15 residues. Germline CDR1 and CDR2: LGHNA and YSLEER. CDR3 DNA sequence: TGCGCCAGCAGCCACTACCGGGGAAGGGCAAGTGAGCAGTTCTTC. It translates to CASSHYRGRASEQFF.

The chain is built from TRBV7-9 and TRBJ2-3; weak D call: TRBD1 (6 bases). With 3 bases removed from V and 3 bases from J, the gap between germline ends came to 13 bases. Per the germline V gene, CDR1 is SEHNR and CDR2 is FQNEAQ (reference sequence). This CDR3 is built from 15 residues. The CDR3 DNA reads TGTGCCAGCAGCTTTTGGGCAGGGGAAACAGATACGCAGTATTTT. It specifies CASSFWAGETDTQYF.

The gene calls are TRBV7-8 and TRBJ2-1; the D is unclear. Trimming shortened V by 1 base and J by 10 bases, and 14 bases separated the two germline ends. The CDR3 totals 14 residues. Germline loops: CDR1 SGHVS, CDR2 FQNEAQ. This CDR3 is CASSLDRSSYEQFF. The CDR3 bases are TGTGCCAGCAGCTTAGATCGGAGCTCCTACGAGCAGTTCTTC.

This clonotype was counted many times. This rearrangement joins TRBV7-3 to TRBJ2-1; TRBD2 aligns across 10 bases. The ends lost 6 bases at V and 8 bases at J; junction bases unmatched: 10. The germline V gene encodes CDR1 SGHTA and CDR2 FQGTGA. This CDR3 comprises 15 residues. The CDR3 region has the DNA TGTGCCAGCAGTCCGAGCGGGGGGGCTCTCGATGAGCAGTTCTTC. Translated, it gives CASSPSGGALDEQFF.

This clonotype has only a few counts. The rearrangement links TRBV15 to TRBJ1-5; TRBD1 might be the D (5 bases). Germline V CDR1 and CDR2: LNHNV, YYDKDF (reference sequence). Trimming stripped 0 bases from V and 2 bases from J, with 14 bases between. The CDR3 length is 17 residues. CDR3 sequence reads: CATSRDQGVGGNQPQHF. CDR3 DNA: TGTGCCACCAGCAGAGACCAGGGAGTTGGGGGCAATCAGCCCCAGCATTTT.

J is TRBJ2-5 and V is TRBV7-9, with 7 bases fitting TRBD1. The CDR3 is 16 residues long. The trim removed 3 bases at V and 0 bases at J, leaving 7 bases unmatched. The germline V gene encodes CDR1 SEHNR and CDR2 FQNEAQ (reference sequence). Written as DNA, the CDR3 is TGTGCCAGCAGCTTGGACCTAGGGGGCTACCAAGAGACCCAGTACTTC. This sequence encodes CASSLDLGGYQETQYF.

V usage is TRBV2 and J usage is TRBJ2-3, with D possibly called TRBD1 or TRBD2 (5 bases each). The CDR3 spans 14 residues. With 1 base removed from V and 4 bases from J, the gap between germline ends came to 9 bases. The V gene's germline CDR1 is SNHLY and CDR2 FYNNEI. The CDR3 coding sequence is TGTGCCAGCAGTGAAGAACCGGGACCAGATACGCAGTATTTT. Translating it yields CASSEEPGPDTQYF. The full variable domain, completed using reference TRBV2 and TRBJ2-3, is EPEVTQTPSHQVTQMGQEVILRCVPISNHLYFYWYRQILGQKVEFLVSFYNNEISEKSEIFDDQFSVERPDGSNFTLKIRSTKLEDSAMYFCASSEEPGPDTQYFGPGTRLTVL.

This chain connects TRBV15 to TRBJ2-7, with D possibly being TRBD2 (6 bases). The J call could be wrong; TRBJ2-5 is a better fit for the DNA end. Germline V lookup: CDR1 LNHNV, CDR2 YYDKDF (reference sequence). This CDR3 contains 14 residues. The CDR3 nucleotides read TGTGCCACCAGCAGAGATTGGGCGGGGAAGACCCAGTACTTC. It encodes CATSRDWAGKTQYF.

The DNA of the CDR3 is TGCAGCGCCGCGGGCCTGCTCAGGGCAGATACGCAGTATTTT. Its translation: CSAAGLLRADTQYF. The chain couples TRBV29-1 to TRBJ2-3; D tentatively fits TRBD1 or TRBD2 (5 bases each). This CDR3 is built from 14 residues. Deletions cut 7 bases from V and 4 bases from J, with 18 bases between. Germline V gene sequence: CDR1 SQVTM, CDR2 ANQGSEA.

The V gene is TRBV6-5, the J gene TRBJ2-5, with TRBD1 matching over 8 bases. The junction had 8 bases not matched to a gene; V was cut back by 7 bases and J by 4 bases. The germline gives CDR1 MNHEY, CDR2 SVGAGI. CDR3 length equals 14 residues. The CDR3 DNA sequence: TGTGCCAGCACCATGCAGGGGGCTCGAGAGACCCAGTACTTC. It is translated as CASTMQGARETQYF.

This clonotype was recorded a few times. V gene TRBV15 combines with J gene TRBJ2-3; weak D call: TRBD1 (5 bases). Trimming shortened V by 4 bases and J by 4 bases, and 15 bases separated the two germline ends. The CDR3 is made up of 15 amino acids. CDR1 and CDR2 (germline): LNHNV, YYDKDF (reference sequence). The CDR3 reads CATSNRQFWADTQYF. The CDR3 coding sequence is TGTGCCACCAGCAACCGACAGTTTTGGGCAGATACGCAGTATTTT. The entire variable domain, with the rest obtained from reference TRBV15 and TRBJ2-3, is as follows: DAMVIQNPRYQVTQFGKPVTLSCSQTLNHNVMYWYQQKSSQAPKLLFHYYDKDFNNEADTPDNFQSRRPNTSFCFLDIRSPGLGDTAMYLCATSNRQFWADTQYFGPGTRLTVL.

This rearrangement joins TRBV5-1 to TRBJ1-6; TRBD1 is a possible D gene (5 bases). Between the trimmed V and J ends, which lost 0 bases and 6 bases, there was a span of 10 bases. The CDR3 sequence is 15 residues long. The germline gives CDR1 SGHRS, CDR2 YFSETQ. CDR3: CASSLVGRANSPLHF. The CDR3 nucleotides read TGCGCCAGCAGCTTGGTTGGCAGGGCTAATTCACCCCTCCACTTT.

This chain links TRBV5-1 with TRBJ2-6, with 8 bases aligning to TRBD1. V shed 2 bases, J shed 2 bases, and the junction held 6 bases outside the gene matches. Germline CDR1 reads SGHRS; CDR2 reads YFSETQ. The CDR3 spans 17 residues. The chain's CDR3 is CASSFFQGATGANVLTF. The CDR3 DNA reads as TGCGCCAGCAGCTTCTTTCAGGGGGCAACTGGGGCCAACGTCCTGACTTTC.